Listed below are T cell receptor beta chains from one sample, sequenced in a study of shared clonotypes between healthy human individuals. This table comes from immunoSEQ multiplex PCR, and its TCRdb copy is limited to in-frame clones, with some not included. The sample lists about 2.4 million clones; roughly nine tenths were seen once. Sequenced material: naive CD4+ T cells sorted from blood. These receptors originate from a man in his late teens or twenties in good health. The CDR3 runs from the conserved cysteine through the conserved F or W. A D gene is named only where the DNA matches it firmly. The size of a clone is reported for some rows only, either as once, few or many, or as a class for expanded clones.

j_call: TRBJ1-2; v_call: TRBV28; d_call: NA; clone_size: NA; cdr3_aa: CASSVPQGPYGYTF; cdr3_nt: TGTGCCAGCAGTGTCCCCCAGGGTCCCTATGGCTACACCTTC
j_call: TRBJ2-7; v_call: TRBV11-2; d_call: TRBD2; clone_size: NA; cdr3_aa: CASSSGTSGTNSYEQYF; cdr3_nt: TGTGCCAGCAGCAGTGGGACTAGCGGGACCAACTCCTACGAGCAGTACTTC
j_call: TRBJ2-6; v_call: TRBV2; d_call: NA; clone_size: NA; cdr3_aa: CASSDGLKGSGANVLTF; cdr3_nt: TGTGCCAGCAGTGACGGGCTCAAGGGATCTGGGGCCAACGTCCTGACTTTC
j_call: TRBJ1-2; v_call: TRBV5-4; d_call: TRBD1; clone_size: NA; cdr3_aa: CASSPDRGNYGYTF; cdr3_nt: TGTGCCAGCAGCCCTGACAGGGGAAACTATGGCTACACCTTC
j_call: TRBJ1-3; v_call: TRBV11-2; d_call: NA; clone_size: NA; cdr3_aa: CASSLSGGNTIYF; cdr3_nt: TGTGCCAGCAGCTTAAGCGGAGGAAACACCATATATTTT
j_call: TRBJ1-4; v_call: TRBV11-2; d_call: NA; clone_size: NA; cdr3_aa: CASSLDLAGRNEKLFF; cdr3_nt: TGTGCCAGCAGCTTAGATCTGGCAGGGCGCAATGAAAAACTGTTTTTT
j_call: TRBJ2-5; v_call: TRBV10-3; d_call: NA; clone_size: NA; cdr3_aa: CAISGPQETQYF; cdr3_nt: TGTGCCATCAGTGGTCCCCAAGAGACCCAGTACTTC
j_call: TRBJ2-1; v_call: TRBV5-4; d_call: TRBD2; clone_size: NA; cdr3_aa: CASSLGPLAGDEQFF; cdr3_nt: TGTGCCAGCAGCTTGGGCCCCCTAGCGGGGGATGAGCAGTTCTTC
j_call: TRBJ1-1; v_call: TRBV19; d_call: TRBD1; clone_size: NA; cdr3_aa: CASRDRGRSTEAFF; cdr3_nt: TGTGCCAGTCGGGACAGGGGGCGCAGCACTGAAGCTTTCTTT
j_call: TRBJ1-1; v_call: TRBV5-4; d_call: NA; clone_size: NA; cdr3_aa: CASSLAPLNTEAFF; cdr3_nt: TGTGCCAGCAGCTTGGCTCCCCTGAACACTGAAGCTTTCTTT
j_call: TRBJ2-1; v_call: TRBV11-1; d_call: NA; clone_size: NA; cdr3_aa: CASSLRVSGTWEQFF; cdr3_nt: TGTGCCAGCAGCTTACGGGTTAGCGGTACTTGGGAGCAGTTCTTC
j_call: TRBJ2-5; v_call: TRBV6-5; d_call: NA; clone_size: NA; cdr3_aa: CASTRRETETQYF; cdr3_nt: TGTGCCAGCACAAGAAGGGAGACGGAGACCCAGTACTTC
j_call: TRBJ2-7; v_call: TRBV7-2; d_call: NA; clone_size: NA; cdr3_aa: CASSKGGGYYEQYF; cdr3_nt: TGTGCCAGCAGCAAAGGGGGAGGGTACTACGAGCAGTACTTC
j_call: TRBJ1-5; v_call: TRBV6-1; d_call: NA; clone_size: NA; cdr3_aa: CASSESRMRQPQHF; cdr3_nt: TGTGCCAGCAGTGAATCAAGGATGAGGCAGCCCCAGCATTTT
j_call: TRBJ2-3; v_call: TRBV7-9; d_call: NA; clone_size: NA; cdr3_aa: CASSFGSTDTQYF; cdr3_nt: TGTGCCAGCAGCTTTGGGAGCACAGATACGCAGTATTTT
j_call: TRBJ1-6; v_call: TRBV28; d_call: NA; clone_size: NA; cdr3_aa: CASSRRTEYNSPLHF; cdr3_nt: TGTGCCAGCAGTCGGAGGACGGAATATAATTCACCCCTCCACTTT
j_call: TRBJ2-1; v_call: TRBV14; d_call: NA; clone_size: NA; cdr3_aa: CASSQARGIGYNEQFF; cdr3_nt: TGTGCCAGCAGCCAAGCGAGGGGGATAGGATACAATGAGCAGTTCTTC
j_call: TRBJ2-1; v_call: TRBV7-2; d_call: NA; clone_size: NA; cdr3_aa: CASSQGGRSYNEQFF; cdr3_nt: TGTGCCAGCAGCCAAGGTGGGAGATCCTACAATGAGCAGTTCTTC
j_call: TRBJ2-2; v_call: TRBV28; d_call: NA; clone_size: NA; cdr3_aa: CASSFGYGLNTGELFF; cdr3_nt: TGTGCCAGCAGTTTCGGTTACGGCCTGAACACCGGGGAGCTGTTTTTT
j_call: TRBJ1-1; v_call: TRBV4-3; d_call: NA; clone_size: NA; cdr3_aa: CASSDMNTEAFF; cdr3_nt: TGCGCCAGCAGCGACATGAACACTGAAGCTTTCTTT
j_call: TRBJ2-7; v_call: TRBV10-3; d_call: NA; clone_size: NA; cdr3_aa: CATEGSYEQYF; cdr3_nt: TGTGCCACGGAGGGCTCCTACGAGCAGTACTTC
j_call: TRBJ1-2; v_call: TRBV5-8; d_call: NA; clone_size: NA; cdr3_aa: CASSSPEDRRYGYTF; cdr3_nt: TGTGCCAGCAGTTCTCCAGAGGATAGGCGCTATGGCTACACCTTC
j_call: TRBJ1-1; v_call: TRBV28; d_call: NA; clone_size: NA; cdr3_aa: CASGPLRGRSNTEAFF; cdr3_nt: TGTGCCAGCGGACCCCTACGAGGTCGTTCGAACACTGAAGCTTTCTTT
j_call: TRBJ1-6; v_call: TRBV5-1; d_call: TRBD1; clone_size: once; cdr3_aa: CASSYDNRTGPNSPLHF; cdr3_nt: TGCGCCAGCAGCTATGACAATAGGACAGGGCCTAATTCACCCCTCCACTTT
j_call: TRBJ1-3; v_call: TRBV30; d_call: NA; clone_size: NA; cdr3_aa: CAWSVSTFSGNTIYF; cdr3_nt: TGTGCCTGGAGTGTTTCCACGTTCTCTGGAAACACCATATATTTT
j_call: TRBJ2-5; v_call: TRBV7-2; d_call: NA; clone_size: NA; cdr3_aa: CASSLWDGQGYF; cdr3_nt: TGTGCCAGCAGCTTATGGGACGGGCAGGGGTACTTC
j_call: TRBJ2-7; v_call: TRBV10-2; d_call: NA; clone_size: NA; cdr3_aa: CASSVAGQQGGYEQYF; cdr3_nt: TGCGCCAGCAGTGTAGCGGGACAGCAGGGGGGCTACGAGCAGTACTTC
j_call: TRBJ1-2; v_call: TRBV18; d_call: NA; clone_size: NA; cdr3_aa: CASSPLQGWDYGYTF; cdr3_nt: TGTGCCAGCTCACCACTACAGGGATGGGACTATGGCTACACCTTC
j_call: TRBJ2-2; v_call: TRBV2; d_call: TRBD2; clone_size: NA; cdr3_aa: CASSVAGEGELFF; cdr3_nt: TGTGCCAGCAGTGTGGCGGGGGAGGGGGAGCTGTTTTTT
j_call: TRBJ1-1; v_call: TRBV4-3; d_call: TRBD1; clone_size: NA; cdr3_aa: CASSQGTGSLNTEAFF; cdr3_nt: TGCGCCAGCAGCCAAGGGACAGGCAGCCTGAACACTGAAGCTTTCTTT
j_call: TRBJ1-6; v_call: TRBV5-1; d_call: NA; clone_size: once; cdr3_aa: CASSPLDGKNSPLHF; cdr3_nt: TGCGCCAGCAGCCCACTGGACGGAAAAAATTCACCCCTCCACTTT
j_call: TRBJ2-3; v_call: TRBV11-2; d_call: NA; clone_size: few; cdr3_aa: CASSPRPDTQYF; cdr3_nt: TGTGCCAGCAGTCCCCGTCCAGATACGCAGTATTTT
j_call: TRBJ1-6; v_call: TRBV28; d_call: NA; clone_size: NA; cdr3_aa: CASSTSQGQTSPLHF; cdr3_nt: TGTGCCAGCAGTACCAGTCAGGGCCAGACTTCACCCCTCCACTTT
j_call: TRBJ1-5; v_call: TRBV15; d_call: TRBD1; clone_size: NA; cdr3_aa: CATSNSPGQGIQPQHF; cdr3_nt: TGTGCCACCAGTAACAGTCCGGGACAGGGGATACAGCCCCAGCATTTT
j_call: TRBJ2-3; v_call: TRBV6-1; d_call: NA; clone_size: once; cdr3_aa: CASSESYAGTDTQYF; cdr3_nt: TGTGCCAGCAGTGAATCCTATGCGGGCACAGATACGCAGTATTTT
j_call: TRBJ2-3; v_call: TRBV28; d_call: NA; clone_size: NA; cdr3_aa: CASKLGTDTQYF; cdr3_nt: TGTGCCAGCAAATTGGGCACAGATACGCAGTATTTT
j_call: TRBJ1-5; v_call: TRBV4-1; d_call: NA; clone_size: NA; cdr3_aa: CASSEATPRNQPQHF; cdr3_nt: TGCGCCAGCAGCGAAGCGACCCCGCGGAATCAGCCCCAGCATTTT
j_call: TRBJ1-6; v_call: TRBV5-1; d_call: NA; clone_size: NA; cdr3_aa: CASSLQGLDSPLHF; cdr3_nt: TGCGCCAGCAGCCTCCAGGGTTTGGATTCACCCCTCCACTTT
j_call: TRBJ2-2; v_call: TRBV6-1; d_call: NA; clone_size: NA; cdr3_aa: CASPGQPNTGELFF; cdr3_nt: TGTGCCAGCCCGGGACAACCGAACACCGGGGAGCTGTTTTTT
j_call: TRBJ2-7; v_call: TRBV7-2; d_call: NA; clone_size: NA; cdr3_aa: CASSSGSNQPTEQYF; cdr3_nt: TGTGCCAGCAGCTCGGGCTCAAATCAACCCACCGAGCAGTACTTC
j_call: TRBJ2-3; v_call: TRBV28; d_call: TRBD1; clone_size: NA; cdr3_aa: CASSFWSGGLGDTQYF; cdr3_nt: TGTGCCAGCAGTTTTTGGTCAGGGGGCCTGGGGGATACGCAGTATTTT
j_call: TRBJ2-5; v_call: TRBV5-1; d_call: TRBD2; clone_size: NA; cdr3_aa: CASSLTSGYQETQYF; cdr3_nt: TGCGCCAGCAGCTTGACTAGCGGGTACCAAGAGACCCAGTACTTC
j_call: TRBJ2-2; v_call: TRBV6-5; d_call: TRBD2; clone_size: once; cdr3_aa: CASTLVGGATGELFF; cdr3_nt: TGTGCCAGCACCCTCGTCGGGGGGGCAACCGGGGAGCTGTTTTTT
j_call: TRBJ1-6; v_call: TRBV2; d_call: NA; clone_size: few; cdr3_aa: CAKSRTGNSPLHF; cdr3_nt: TGTGCCAAGTCCCGGACGGGGAATTCACCCCTCCACTTT
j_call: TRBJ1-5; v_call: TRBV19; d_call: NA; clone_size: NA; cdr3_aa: CASSLGSRVHQPQHF; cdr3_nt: TGTGCCAGTAGTCTTGGGTCTCGCGTCCATCAGCCCCAGCATTTT
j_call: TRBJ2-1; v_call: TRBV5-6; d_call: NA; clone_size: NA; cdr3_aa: CASSLGPSAYNEQFF; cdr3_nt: TGTGCCAGCAGCTTGGGCCCTAGCGCCTACAATGAGCAGTTCTTC